What follows describes a single T cell receptor (beta chain). The antigen is unknown. This CDR3 has 13 residues. Trimming removed 0 bases at V and 2 bases at J, with 3 bases between. Germline CDR1 and CDR2: SGHTA and FQGTGA. Sequencing used immunoSEQ multiplex PCR; TCRdb keeps in-frame clones, though not all of them. The table includes about 100,000 clones, approximately 93% detected once. This entry is derived from a study of Tregs in tolerant kidney transplant recipients. Study-level background: Mixed chimerism was transient after nonmyeloablative marrow transplants from related graft donors. Whole-study results and caveats: Nucleotide sequences could not be compared across some patients' samples due to primer changes. Tregs expanded with activated donor B cells seemed most donor-specific.

The chain employs TRBV7-3 and TRBJ2-3; no definite D call. This specimen consisted of CD4+ T cells from blood, obtained before the transplant. The sequence was obtained from a human donor who received a combined kidney and bone marrow transplant. The CDR3 DNA reads TGTGCCAGCAGCTTAACTTACACAGATACGCAGTATTTT. Translated: CASSLTYTDTQYF.